The 14 T cell receptor beta chains below were found in one sample sequenced in a study of blood T cell repertoires in COVID-19. Here immunoSEQ multiplex PCR was the method, and the copy in TCRdb shows in-frame clones only, minus some. Here the sample spans about 78,000 clones, 90% being singletons. The sequenced sample consisted of peripheral blood. These receptors came from a woman aged 80 or over with active or convalescent COVID-19.

A few counts support this clone. In nucleotides, the CDR3 is TGTGCCAGCAGCTTAGTAAGGGTCGGGAGCTCCTACAATGAGCAGTTCTTC. Amino acids: CASSLVRVGSSYNEQFF. J is TRBJ2-1 and V is TRBV7-9, with a weak D call TRBD2 (6 bases). CDR3 length: 17 residues. CDR1 and CDR2 from the germline V gene are SEHNR and FQNEAQ (reference sequence). Trimming stripped 1 base from V and 0 bases from J, with 13 bases between.

The rearrangement links TRBV20-1 to TRBJ1-5, with D perhaps matching TRBD1 (5 bases). CDR3 length: 14 residues. Trimming took 3 bases from V and 2 from J, leaving 11 bases between them. CDR1 and CDR2 from the germline V gene are DFQATT and SNEGSKA (reference sequence). The CDR3 is CSASGGGGNQPQHF. The CDR3 DNA reads TGCAGTGCTAGTGGGGGGGGAGGCAATCAGCCCCAGCATTTT.

V usage is TRBV28 and J usage is TRBJ2-5; D unclear. V was pared by 8 bases and J by 5 bases, with 18 bases between. The CDR3 covers 14 residues. Germline V gene sequence: CDR1 MDHEN, CDR2 SYDVKM. CDR3 nucleotide sequence: TGTGCCAGCCGCGGAACCTCAAAACGCGAGACCCAGTACTTC. Protein sequence: CASRGTSKRETQYF.

This sequence joins TRBV27 and TRBJ2-6, with TRBD1 matching 7 bases. Losses at the gene ends were 3 bases for V and 2 bases for J; bases not matched to a gene: 1. The germline gives CDR1 MNHEY, CDR2 SMNVEV (reference sequence). This CDR3 is 15 amino acids long. CDR3 DNA sequence: TGTGCCAGCAGTTTTGACAGGGCTGGGGCCAACGTCCTGACTTTC. Its protein is CASSFDRAGANVLTF.

V gene TRBV29-1 combines with J gene TRBJ1-4, with 9 nucleotides matching TRBD1. V lost 6 bases, J lost 8 bases, and 10 bases stayed unmatched. CDR1 and CDR2 from the germline V gene are SQVTM and ANQGSEA. The CDR3 totals 14 residues. The CDR3 sequence is CSVPGTGREEKLFF. In DNA form, the CDR3 reads TGCAGCGTCCCCGGGACAGGGCGGGAGGAAAAACTGTTTTTT. Supplemented by reference TRBV29-1 and TRBJ1-4, the full variable domain reads SAVISQKPSRDICQRGTSLTIQCQVDSQVTMMFWYRQQPGQSLTLIATANQGSEATYESGFVIDKFPISRPNLTFSTLTVSNMSPEDSSIYLCSVPGTGREEKLFFGSGTQLSVL.

The chain joins TRBV2 to TRBJ1-2; tentative D call: TRBD1 (5 bases). The V end lost 5 bases, the J end lost 7 bases, and 14 bases lay between the germline ends. Germline V lookup: CDR1 SNHLY, CDR2 FYNNEI. The CDR3 is 13 amino acids. The CDR3 DNA is TGTGCCAGCAGTTTCCGGAGAGACAGTGGCTACACCTTC. Translating gives CASSFRRDSGYTF.

The gene calls are TRBV3-1 (or the pseudogene TRBV3-2) and TRBJ2-7; 10 nucleotides match TRBD2. The CDR3 totals 14 residues. CDR1 LGHDT and CDR2 YNNKEL come from the germline V gene (reference sequence). Losses at the gene ends were 9 bases for V and 7 bases for J; bases not matched to a gene: 12. The CDR3 here is CASTGLAGDREQYF. The CDR3 nucleotides are TGTGCCAGTACGGGCCTAGCGGGAGACAGGGAGCAGTACTTC.

V and J are TRBV5-1 and TRBJ1-3; the D is unclear. The CDR3 length is 15 residues. CDR1 is SGHRS and CDR2 is YFSETQ in the germline V gene. With 0 bases removed from V and 8 bases from J, the gap between germline ends came to 15 bases. The CDR3 region is CASSLGWSPTDTIYF. CDR3 nucleotide sequence: TGCGCCAGCAGCTTGGGGTGGAGCCCGACGGACACCATATATTTT. The complete variable domain, with remaining parts taken from reference TRBV5-1 and TRBJ1-3, reads KAGVTQTPRYLIKTRGQQVTLSCSPISGHRSVSWYQQTPGQGLQFLFEYFSETQRNKGNFPGRFSGRQFSNSRSEMNVSTLELGDSALYLCASSLGWSPTDTIYFGEGSWLTVV.

V is TRBV29-1 and J is TRBJ2-2, with TRBD1 matching 9 bases. The CDR3 length is 14 residues. With 7 bases clipped from V and 2 bases from J, the junction kept 5 bases outside the gene matches. Looked up from germline, CDR1 is SQVTM and CDR2 is ANQGSEA. CDR3 residues: CSAQTGGNTGELFF. CDR3 nucleotide sequence: TGCAGCGCTCAGACAGGGGGTAACACCGGGGAGCTGTTTTTT.

As to this clone: Within the sample, other DNA sequences also encode this same CDR3. The V gene is TRBV2, the J gene TRBJ1-1; D is undetermined. V was cut by 3 bases and J by 4 bases, with 6 bases left in between. The germline gives CDR1 SNHLY, CDR2 FYNNEI. The CDR3 covers 12 residues. CDR3 coding DNA: TGTGCCAGCAGTGATCCAGGCACTGAAGCTTTCTTT. It codes for CASSDPGTEAFF.

The CDR3 DNA reads TGTGCCAGCAGCGCCGCCGACACCGATAACTATGGCTACACCTTC. It yields the protein CASSAADTDNYGYTF. The chain couples TRBV7-9 to TRBJ1-2; D ambiguous. The CDR3 contains 15 residues. Germline values: CDR1 SEHNR, CDR2 FQNEAQ (reference sequence). With 5 bases removed from V and 1 base from J, the gap between germline ends came to 14 bases.

This sequence joins TRBV24-1 and TRBJ2-1; D gene unclear. Germline values: CDR1 KGHDR, CDR2 SFDVKD. The CDR3 is 13 amino acids. Trimming pared 5 bases from V and 6 bases from J, leaving 10 bases between. CDR3 residues: CATSGKLLNEQFF. The DNA of the CDR3 is TGTGCCACCAGTGGAAAACTGCTCAATGAGCAGTTCTTC.

The rearrangement uses TRBV7-2 and TRBJ1-2; 7 bases line up with TRBD1. Germline V gives CDR1 SGHTA, CDR2 FQGNSA. Trimming removed 1 base from V and 0 bases from J; junction bases left unmatched: 5. This CDR3 is built from 16 residues. CDR3 sequence: CASSLVGQFANYGYTF. The CDR3 nucleotides read TGTGCCAGCAGCTTAGTGGGACAGTTCGCTAACTATGGCTACACCTTC.

V gene TRBV5-4 combines with J gene TRBJ2-3; D may be TRBD2 (6 bases). The CDR3 consists of 13 residues. Germline V gene lookup returns CDR1 SGHNT and CDR2 YYREEE (reference sequence). The germline V and J ends were trimmed by 2 bases and 5 bases, with 9 bases remaining between them. As DNA, the CDR3 is TGTGCCAGCAGCTTTGCGGGGAGAGATACGCAGTATTTT. Translating gives CASSFAGRDTQYF.